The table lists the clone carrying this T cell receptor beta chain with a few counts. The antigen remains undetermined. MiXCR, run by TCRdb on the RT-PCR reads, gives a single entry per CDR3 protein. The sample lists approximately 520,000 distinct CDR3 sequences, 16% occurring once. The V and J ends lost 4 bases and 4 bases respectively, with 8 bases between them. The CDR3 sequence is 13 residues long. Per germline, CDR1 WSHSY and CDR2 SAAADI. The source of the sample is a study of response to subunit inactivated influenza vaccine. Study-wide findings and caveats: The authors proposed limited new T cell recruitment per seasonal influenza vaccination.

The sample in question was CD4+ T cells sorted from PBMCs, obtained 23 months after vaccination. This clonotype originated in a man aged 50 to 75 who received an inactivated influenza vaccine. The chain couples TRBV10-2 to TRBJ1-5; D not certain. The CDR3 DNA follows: TGCGCCAGCAGTGGGGTCTCTAATCAGCCCCAGCATTTT. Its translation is CASSGVSNQPQHF.